This T cell receptor (beta chain) was retrieved from a study of T cells after yellow fever vaccination. General observations from the study: There was a possibility that FACS-sorted repertoires contained abundant clonotypes contaminating from the bulk population. Few clonotypes appeared in both CD4 and CD8 compartments. At around 96% for CD4 and just over 85% for CD8, most primary-vaccination clones showed up again after the booster.

As to this clonotype: Its target is unknown.

Production of TCR cDNA was by 5'RACE template switching, which also added a universal primer site and UMIs. TCRdb passed the 5' RACE reads through MiXCR, listing each CDR3 protein once. The sample contains about 300,000 distinct CDR3 sequences, roughly 6.8% of which appear only once. The sample was PBMCs, taken about 41 days after the first yellow fever vaccination. This receptor was identified in a man aged 18 to 30 who received the YFV17D yellow fever vaccine.

The CDR3 DNA follows: TGCGCCAGCAGCGGGGGTTTGGGGCTGCCCAATGAGCAGTTCTTC. Its protein is CASSGGLGLPNEQFF. This sequence joins TRBV4-1 and TRBJ2-1; D may correspond to TRBD1 or TRBD2 (5 bases each). The CDR3 has 15 residues. Germline CDR1 reads MGHRA; CDR2 reads YSYEKL. The V gene lost 5 bases and the J gene lost 6 bases, with 17 bases spanning the gap.